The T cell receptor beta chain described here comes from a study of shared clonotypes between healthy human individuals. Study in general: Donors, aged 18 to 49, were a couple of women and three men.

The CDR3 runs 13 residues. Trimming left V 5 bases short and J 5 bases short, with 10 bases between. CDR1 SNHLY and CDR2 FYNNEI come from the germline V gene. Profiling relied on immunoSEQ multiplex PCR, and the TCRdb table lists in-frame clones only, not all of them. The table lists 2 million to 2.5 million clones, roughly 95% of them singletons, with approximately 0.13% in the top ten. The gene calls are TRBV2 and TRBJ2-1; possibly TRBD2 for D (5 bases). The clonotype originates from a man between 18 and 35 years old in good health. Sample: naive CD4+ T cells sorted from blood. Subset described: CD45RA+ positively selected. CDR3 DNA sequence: TGTGCCAGCAGTAGCTCCGGGGACAATGAGCAGTTCTTC. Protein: CASSSSGDNEQFF.